Listed below are T cell receptor beta chains from one sample, sequenced in a study of molecular identifiers for immune sequencing clone quantification. Each CDR3 protein gets one entry after TCRdb re-called the PCR reads with MiXCR. The table shows 70,000 to 95,000 distinct CDR3 sequences, with under 20% occurring only once. Material for sequencing was naive CD8+ T cells from blood, with Jurkat cell RNA spiked in. The receptors come from a human donor in good health. Some libraries in this study had Jurkat cell RNA spiked in. CDR3s include the opening cysteine and the closing phenylalanine or tryptophan. The order of the fields is J gene, D gene, clone size, CDR3 length, V gene, CDR3 DNA, CDR3 protein. The D gene is left open where the match is weak. Clone size appears in some rows only: once, few, many, or a class for an expanded clone.

j_call: TRBJ2-3; d_call: NA; clone_size: many; cdr3_length: 15; v_call: TRBV9; cdr3_nt: TGTGCCAGCAGCGTAGTTAGTGATAACACAGATACGCAGTATTTT; cdr3_aa: CASSVVSDNTDTQYF
j_call: TRBJ1-1; d_call: NA; clone_size: many; cdr3_length: 15; v_call: TRBV24-1; cdr3_nt: TGTGCCACCAGTGGGGATACGGACAGGAACACTGAAGCTTTCTTT; cdr3_aa: CATSGDTDRNTEAFF
j_call: TRBJ2-7; d_call: NA; clone_size: NA; cdr3_length: 13; v_call: TRBV29-1; cdr3_nt: TGCAGCGTTCGGGGCAGCTCCGGGTACGAGCAGTACTTC; cdr3_aa: CSVRGSSGYEQYF
j_call: TRBJ2-7; d_call: TRBD2; clone_size: few; cdr3_length: 17; v_call: TRBV23-1; cdr3_nt: TGCGCCAGCAGTCAAAGTTTTAGGACTAGATATTGGTACGAGCAGTACTTC; cdr3_aa: CASSQSFRTRYWYEQYF
j_call: TRBJ2-7; d_call: TRBD1; clone_size: many; cdr3_length: 15; v_call: TRBV7-9; cdr3_nt: TGTGCCAGCAGCCCTATGGGACAGGGGAACTACGAGCAGTACTTC; cdr3_aa: CASSPMGQGNYEQYF
j_call: TRBJ2-7; d_call: TRBD1; clone_size: many; cdr3_length: 13; v_call: TRBV20-1; cdr3_nt: TGCAGTGCTCGCCAGACAGGGGGCTTCGAGCAGTACTTC; cdr3_aa: CSARQTGGFEQYF
j_call: TRBJ1-1; d_call: TRBD1; clone_size: many; cdr3_length: 13; v_call: TRBV7-6; cdr3_nt: TGTGCCAGCAGCCCCCGACAGGGCACTGAAGCTTTCTTT; cdr3_aa: CASSPRQGTEAFF
j_call: TRBJ2-7; d_call: NA; clone_size: many; cdr3_length: 14; v_call: TRBV4-3; cdr3_nt: TGCGCCAGCAGCCAAGATCTACTAGCTGGGGAGCAGTACTTC; cdr3_aa: CASSQDLLAGEQYF
j_call: TRBJ2-1; d_call: NA; clone_size: many; cdr3_length: 16; v_call: TRBV6-5; cdr3_nt: TGTGCCAGCAGTTACTCATCTCGGGGTGATTTGGATGAGCAGTTCTTC; cdr3_aa: CASSYSSRGDLDEQFF
j_call: TRBJ2-1; d_call: TRBD1; clone_size: NA; cdr3_length: 14; v_call: TRBV5-1; cdr3_nt: TGCGCCAGCAGCGACGGGACAGGCCACAATGAGCAGTCCTTC; cdr3_aa: CASSDGTGHNEQSF
j_call: TRBJ2-3; d_call: NA; clone_size: many; cdr3_length: 16; v_call: TRBV29-1; cdr3_nt: TGCAGCGTTGAAGGGGGGACGGAGGTTAGCACAGATACGCAGTATTTT; cdr3_aa: CSVEGGTEVSTDTQYF
j_call: TRBJ2-4; d_call: TRBD1; clone_size: many; cdr3_length: 14; v_call: TRBV19; cdr3_nt: TGTGCCAGTAGTATAGGGGACAGTCAAAACATTCAGTACTTC; cdr3_aa: CASSIGDSQNIQYF
j_call: TRBJ2-1; d_call: TRBD2; clone_size: few; cdr3_length: 15; v_call: TRBV11-2; cdr3_nt: TGTGCCAGCAGCGAACTAGCGGGAGGGTACAATGAGCAGTTCTTC; cdr3_aa: CASSELAGGYNEQFF
j_call: TRBJ1-3; d_call: NA; clone_size: NA; cdr3_length: 16; v_call: TRBV7-6; cdr3_nt: TGTGCCAGCAGCTTAGGGGTCGAGGGCAGTGGAAACACCATATATTTT; cdr3_aa: CASSLGVEGSGNTIYF
j_call: TRBJ1-5; d_call: NA; clone_size: many; cdr3_length: 15; v_call: TRBV4-1; cdr3_nt: TGCGCCAGCAGCCAAGAAACGATTAGCAATCAGCCCCAGCATTTT; cdr3_aa: CASSQETISNQPQHF
j_call: TRBJ2-1; d_call: TRBD2; clone_size: NA; cdr3_length: 17; v_call: TRBV19; cdr3_nt: TGTGCCAGTAGTCCCCTAGCGGGGGGACGCCCCTACAATGAGCAGTTCTTC; cdr3_aa: CASSPLAGGRPYNEQFF
j_call: TRBJ2-7; d_call: TRBD1; clone_size: many; cdr3_length: 13; v_call: TRBV6-6; cdr3_nt: TGTGCCAGCAGTTATTCCGACAGGGACGAGCAGTACTTC; cdr3_aa: CASSYSDRDEQYF
j_call: TRBJ2-3; d_call: NA; clone_size: many; cdr3_length: 15; v_call: TRBV20-1; cdr3_nt: TGCAGTGCTAGAGATGGCCCGGGAGCTGCAGATACGCAGTATTTT; cdr3_aa: CSARDGPGAADTQYF
j_call: TRBJ2-3; d_call: NA; clone_size: many; cdr3_length: 15; v_call: TRBV10-3; cdr3_nt: TGTGCCATCAGTGATCCCACGGGGTTAACAGATACGCAGTATTTT; cdr3_aa: CAISDPTGLTDTQYF
j_call: TRBJ2-3; d_call: TRBD2; clone_size: many; cdr3_length: 14; v_call: TRBV19; cdr3_nt: TGTGCCAGTAGTATAGGAGCGGGGACAGATACGCAGTATTTT; cdr3_aa: CASSIGAGTDTQYF
j_call: TRBJ2-7; d_call: NA; clone_size: many; cdr3_length: 12; v_call: TRBV5-6; cdr3_nt: TGTGCCAGCAGCCCTGATCGCGGCGAGCAGTACTTC; cdr3_aa: CASSPDRGEQYF
j_call: TRBJ2-3; d_call: NA; clone_size: NA; cdr3_length: 15; v_call: TRBV7-8; cdr3_nt: TGTGCCAGCAGCCTGACAGGCGCTCGCACAGATACGCAGTATTTT; cdr3_aa: CASSLTGARTDTQYF
j_call: TRBJ2-2; d_call: TRBD2; clone_size: many; cdr3_length: 21; v_call: TRBV5-4; cdr3_nt: TGTGCCAGCAGCTTCGGGCGGACTAGCGTGGATCACTCCGCGAACACCGGGGAGCTGTTTTTT; cdr3_aa: CASSFGRTSVDHSANTGELFF
j_call: TRBJ2-1; d_call: NA; clone_size: NA; cdr3_length: 14; v_call: TRBV19; cdr3_nt: TGTGCCAGTAGTATAGCAAGGAGGGGCAATGAGCAGTTCTTC; cdr3_aa: CASSIARRGNEQFF
j_call: TRBJ1-5; d_call: NA; clone_size: many; cdr3_length: 13; v_call: TRBV4-1; cdr3_nt: TGCGCCAGCAGTTGGGACTTGAATCAGCCCCAGCATTTT; cdr3_aa: CASSWDLNQPQHF
j_call: TRBJ2-7; d_call: NA; clone_size: many; cdr3_length: 13; v_call: TRBV5-6; cdr3_nt: TGTGCCAGCAGCTCGGGGGCTACCTACGAGCAGTACTTC; cdr3_aa: CASSSGATYEQYF
j_call: TRBJ2-2; d_call: NA; clone_size: many; cdr3_length: 12; v_call: TRBV7-9; cdr3_nt: TGTGCCAGCAGCTTCACTAGAGGGGAGCTGTTTTTT; cdr3_aa: CASSFTRGELFF
j_call: TRBJ2-1; d_call: TRBD2; clone_size: NA; cdr3_length: 17; v_call: TRBV7-2; cdr3_nt: TGTGCCAGCAGCACCGCGTCTAGCGGGAGTTCCTACAATGAGCAGTTCTTC; cdr3_aa: CASSTASSGSSYNEQFF
j_call: TRBJ2-1; d_call: TRBD2; clone_size: many; cdr3_length: 18; v_call: TRBV20-1; cdr3_nt: TGCAGTGCTAGAAGCCCAGCGGGGGAAGCCCGCTCCTACAATGAGCAGTTCTTC; cdr3_aa: CSARSPAGEARSYNEQFF
j_call: TRBJ2-6; d_call: NA; clone_size: many; cdr3_length: 16; v_call: TRBV9; cdr3_nt: TGTGCCAGCAGCGCCGAGTGGGTATCTGGGGCCAACGTCCTGACTTTC; cdr3_aa: CASSAEWVSGANVLTF
j_call: TRBJ1-2; d_call: NA; clone_size: many; cdr3_length: 18; v_call: TRBV27; cdr3_nt: TGTGCCAGCAGTCCGCAGGGTGTTGAGGGGAGTACTAACTATGGCTACACCTTC; cdr3_aa: CASSPQGVEGSTNYGYTF
j_call: TRBJ2-2; d_call: NA; clone_size: many; cdr3_length: 14; v_call: TRBV30; cdr3_nt: TGTGCCTGGAGTGTGGCAGTCAACACCGGGGAGCTGTTTTTT; cdr3_aa: CAWSVAVNTGELFF
j_call: TRBJ2-7; d_call: TRBD2; clone_size: many; cdr3_length: 18; v_call: TRBV4-3; cdr3_nt: TGCGCCAGCAGCCAGGACAGACTAGCGGGGGGGCCAACCTACGAGCAGTACTTC; cdr3_aa: CASSQDRLAGGPTYEQYF
j_call: TRBJ1-1; d_call: NA; clone_size: many; cdr3_length: 13; v_call: TRBV12-3/TRBV12-4; cdr3_nt: TGTGCCGCCAGTCAGGGGTTGAACACTGAAGCTTTCTTT; cdr3_aa: CAASQGLNTEAFF
j_call: TRBJ2-5; d_call: NA; clone_size: many; cdr3_length: 14; v_call: TRBV6-2/TRBV6-3; cdr3_nt: TGTGCCAGCAAACCCGGGCGGTACCAAGAGACCCAGTACTTC; cdr3_aa: CASKPGRYQETQYF
j_call: TRBJ1-1; d_call: NA; clone_size: many; cdr3_length: 17; v_call: TRBV19; cdr3_nt: TGTGCCAGTAGCCCCCGGGGGAAAAGACAGATCAACACTGAAGCTTTCTTT; cdr3_aa: CASSPRGKRQINTEAFF
j_call: TRBJ1-5; d_call: NA; clone_size: NA; cdr3_length: 13; v_call: TRBV2; cdr3_nt: TGTGCCAGCATGGGGGGGGGGGCTCAGCCCCAGCATTTT; cdr3_aa: CASMGGGAQPQHF
j_call: TRBJ2-5; d_call: NA; clone_size: many; cdr3_length: 16; v_call: TRBV6-1; cdr3_nt: TGTGCCAGCATGTGGGCAAGTTGGACAGTCCAAGAGACCCAGTACTTC; cdr3_aa: CASMWASWTVQETQYF
j_call: TRBJ2-7; d_call: TRBD2; clone_size: NA; cdr3_length: 13; v_call: TRBV5-5; cdr3_nt: TGTGCCAGCAGCTTGGGGGGAGGGTACGGGCAGTACTTC; cdr3_aa: CASSLGGGYGQYF
j_call: TRBJ2-7; d_call: NA; clone_size: NA; cdr3_length: 13; v_call: TRBV7-6; cdr3_nt: TGTGCCAGCAGTCGTGACGGAGCCTACGAGCAGTACTTC; cdr3_aa: CASSRDGAYEQYF